This T cell receptor beta chain was captured by sequencing in a study of control samples from healthy donors and cancer patients. Generated by immunoSEQ multiplex PCR, the TCRdb table keeps only in-frame clones and is missing some. The sample holds 150,000 or so clones; about 90% are singletons and the top ten take around 12%. The V gene's germline CDR1 is SQVTM and CDR2 ANQGSEA. The CDR3 totals 11 residues. The V end lost 6 bases, the J end lost 10 bases, and 13 bases lay between the germline ends. The rearrangement links TRBV29-1 to TRBJ1-3; the D is unclear. The sequenced sample consisted of blood. The receptor's source is a man in his thirties or forties in good health. CDR3 loop: CSVREGETIYF. CDR3 nucleotides: TGCAGCGTCCGGGAGGGAGAAACCATATATTTT.